This entry lists 19 T cell receptor beta chains sequenced from one sample in a study of T cell repertoires in cytomegalovirus infection. TCRdb fed the reads into MiXCR, producing one record per CDR3 protein. This sample has 400,000 or so distinct CDR3 sequences, with less than 20% found just once. Sequencing was performed on PBMCs. The receptors stem from a human donor in good health (CMV status not recorded). Some clones in this sample may be carry-over from other donors' samples.

This clonotype was observed a few times. The CDR3 coding sequence is TGTGCCAGCGGGGACCCCCTAGGGTCGGCCCTCCACTTT. Translation gives CASGDPLGSALHF. The J gene is TRBJ1-6, the V gene TRBV2; D perhaps matches TRBD1 (5 bases). The CDR3 length is 13 residues. Trimming took 8 bases from V and 14 from J, leaving 19 bases between them. Germline V gene data show CDR1 as SNHLY and CDR2 as FYNNEI.

This sequence joins TRBV2 and TRBJ2-2, with TRBD2 as a possible D gene (6 bases). The V gene's germline CDR1 is SNHLY and CDR2 FYNNEI. The ends were cut back, 5 bases at V and 0 bases at J, with 13 bases in the middle. CDR3 length equals 16 residues. The CDR3, as DNA: TGTGCCAGCAGTAAGCACAGACTAGCGAACACCGGGGAGCTGTTTTTT. Its protein is CASSKHRLANTGELFF.

The J gene is TRBJ2-3, the V gene TRBV12-3 or TRBV12-4; D remains ambiguous. CDR3 size: 12 residues. V was cut by 5 bases and J by 10 bases, with 13 bases left in between. The CDR3 loop is CASSTTDLAQYF. CDR3 DNA: TGTGCCAGCAGTACGACGGATCTTGCGCAGTATTTT.

This clonotype was detected a few times. V gene TRBV5-5 combines with J gene TRBJ2-4, with 7 bases lining up with TRBD2. Germline V lookup: CDR1 SGHKS, CDR2 YYEKEE (reference sequence). This CDR3 is built from 15 residues. The CDR3 here is CAKPGEGLRKNIQYF. The CDR3, as DNA: TGTGCTAAACCCGGGGAGGGGCTCAGAAAAAACATTCAGTACTTC.

This clonotype occurred many times. The V and J genes are TRBV7-2 and TRBJ1-6, with unresolved D. The CDR3 is 13 amino acids. CDR1 and CDR2 (germline): SGHTA, FQGNSA. V dropped 8 bases and J dropped 3 bases, with 8 bases sitting between them. The CDR3 loop reads CASSRVYNSPLHF. The CDR3 nucleotides are TGTGCCAGCTCGCGGGTCTATAATTCACCCCTCCACTTT. Together with reference TRBV7-2 and TRBJ1-6, the CDR3 gives the full variable domain: GAGVSQSPSNKVTEKGKDVELRCDPISGHTALYWYRQSLGQGLEFLIYFQGNSAPDKSGLPSDRFSAERTGGSVSTLTIQRTQQEDSAVYLCASSRVYNSPLHFGNGTRLTVT.

The V and J genes are TRBV4-1 and TRBJ2-5; TRBD2 matches 10 bases. CDR1 and CDR2 (germline): MGHRA, YSYEKL. This CDR3 is 18 amino acids long. The junction had 13 bases not matched to a gene; V was cut back by 1 base and J by 5 bases. The CDR3 loop reads CASSQVWTGGSGGETQYF. The CDR3 DNA sequence: TGCGCCAGCAGCCAAGTCTGGACTGGTGGTAGCGGGGGGGAGACCCAGTACTTC.

In this sample, this clonotype turned up many times. V is TRBV7-2 and J is TRBJ2-5; the match to TRBD1 covers 8 bases. The ends lost 1 base at V and 7 bases at J; junction bases unmatched: 5. The germline gives CDR1 SGHTA, CDR2 FQGNSA. The CDR3 is made up of 14 amino acids. The CDR3 DNA follows: TGTGCCAGCAGCTTAGGGACAGGGATTGGGACCCAGTACTTC. Encoded protein: CASSLGTGIGTQYF.

The chain has TRBV20-1 and TRBJ1-2; possibly TRBD1 for D (5 bases). The CDR3 length is 14 residues. CDR1 and CDR2 (germline): DFQATT, SNEGSKA (reference sequence). Trimming shortened V by 6 bases and J by 4 bases, and 18 bases separated the two germline ends. The CDR3 here is CSALADTTFYGYTF. In nucleotides, the CDR3 is TGCAGTGCCCTGGCGGACACCACCTTCTATGGCTACACCTTC.

This rearrangement joins TRBV6-5 to TRBJ1-2; D remains unclear. The length of the CDR3 is 14 residues. Germline V gene data show CDR1 as MNHEY and CDR2 as SVGAGI. Trimming cost V 0 bases and J 4 bases, with 9 bases left between them. This chain's CDR3 is CASSYSSEFYGYTF. As DNA, the CDR3 is TGTGCCAGCAGTTACTCGAGCGAATTCTATGGCTACACCTTC.

The genes are TRBV2 and TRBJ2-1; no clear D. CDR3 length: 11 amino acids. In germline, CDR1 is SNHLY, CDR2 FYNNEI. Trimming removed 10 bases from V and 6 bases from J, with 10 bases in between. The CDR3 nucleotides read TGTGCCACCAGCACCGGCAATGAGCAGTTCTTC. Its protein is CATSTGNEQFF. Full variable domain (remainder filled in from reference TRBV2 and TRBJ2-1): EPEVTQTPSHQVTQMGQEVILRCVPISNHLYFYWYRQILGQKVEFLVSFYNNEISEKSEIFDDQFSVERPDGSNFTLKIRSTKLEDSAMYFCATSTGNEQFFGPGTRLTVL.

This clonotype was counted many times. The V call is TRBV12-3 or TRBV12-4, the J call TRBJ1-5; D is unclear. The CDR3 contains 14 residues. Deletions cut 1 base from V and 3 bases from J, with 7 bases between. The CDR3 spells CASSLEGHNQPQHF. The CDR3 DNA reads as TGTGCCAGCAGTTTAGAAGGGCACAATCAGCCCCAGCATTTT.

This chain uses TRBV2 with TRBJ2-3; D is unclear. This CDR3 has 13 residues. Germline V gene lookup returns CDR1 SNHLY and CDR2 FYNNEI. V was pared by 10 bases and J by 6 bases, with 17 bases between. CDR3 DNA sequence: TGTGCCACCCCTGCCTTGTCGAGCGATACGCAGTATTTT. Protein product: CATPALSSDTQYF.

This clonotype was counted only a few times. The chain combines TRBV27 with TRBJ2-5; 7 bases fit TRBD1. The CDR3 runs 16 residues. Germline lookup yields CDR1 MNHEY and CDR2 SMNVEV (reference sequence). The J segment lost 2 bases and the V segment lost 5 bases, leaving 11 bases of the junction unmatched. The CDR3 coding sequence is TGTGCCAGCAGTCCCCTCGGACAGGTGACACAAGAGACCCAGTACTTC. Encoded protein: CASSPLGQVTQETQYF.

This clonotype has a handful of counts. The chain is built from TRBV6-2 or TRBV6-3 and TRBJ2-7; no clear D gene. With 5 bases removed from V and 5 bases from J, the gap between germline ends came to 16 bases. CDR1 and CDR2 (germline): MNHEY, SVGEGT. CDR3 size: 14 residues. Here the CDR3 reads CASSLTWGTHEQYF. The CDR3 bases are TGTGCCAGCAGTCTCACCTGGGGAACCCACGAGCAGTACTTC.

This clonotype was seen ten or more times. The V call is TRBV7-8, the J call TRBJ2-6, with 8 nucleotides matching TRBD2. The CDR3 extends over 18 amino acids. The trim removed 1 base at V and 2 bases at J, leaving 7 bases unmatched. Germline lookup yields CDR1 SGHVS and CDR2 FQNEAQ. CDR3 sequence reads: CASSLDGGLGTGANVLTF. CDR3 DNA: TGTGCCAGCAGCTTAGACGGGGGACTAGGGACTGGGGCCAACGTCCTGACTTTC.

Ten or more counts support this clonotype. This chain joins TRBV7-2 and TRBJ2-5; TRBD2 might be the D (6 bases). Germline CDR1 SGHTA, CDR2 FQGNSA. The CDR3 is made up of 14 amino acids. Trimming removed 8 bases at V and 4 bases at J, with 17 bases between. CDR3: CASSLLAHRETQYF. CDR3 nucleotides: TGTGCCAGCTCACTACTAGCCCACCGAGAGACCCAGTACTTC.

This clonotype has at least ten counts. The chain employs TRBV7-9 and TRBJ2-2, with D hard to call. The CDR3 sequence is 10 residues long. Germline values: CDR1 SEHNR, CDR2 FQNEAQ (reference sequence). The V end was cut by 1 base, the J end by 9 bases, with 0 bases between. CDR3 loop: CASSLGELFF. The CDR3 DNA sequence: TGTGCCAGCAGCTTAGGGGAGCTGTTTTTT.

This clonotype was counted ten times or more. The CDR3, as DNA: TGTGCCAGCAGTCCGAACGGGGGTACCGTAGAGACCCAGTACTTC. Translation: CASSPNGGTVETQYF. The rearrangement uses TRBV6-1 and TRBJ2-5; maybe TRBD2 (6 bases). Looked up from germline, CDR1 is MNHNS and CDR2 is SASEGT. Trimming removed 5 bases at V and 4 bases at J, with 17 bases between. CDR3 length equals 15 residues.

The sample holds many counts of this clonotype. The chain carries TRBV4-3 and TRBJ1-5; 10 nucleotides match TRBD1. With 0 bases clipped from V and 6 bases from J, the junction kept 2 bases outside the gene matches. Germline V gene sequence: CDR1 LGHNA, CDR2 YSLEER. The CDR3 is 15 amino acids. CDR3: CASSQDGQGGQPQHF. The DNA of the CDR3 is TGCGCCAGCAGCCAAGACGGACAGGGGGGTCAGCCCCAGCATTTT.